The T cell receptor (beta chain) under discussion was sequenced for a study of beta chain features in type 1 diabetes. The overall study: Patients did not differ from healthy donors in age, gender or cell yield. Sorted cells from all samples, numbering 95 million to 140 million, were examined. Study-level results: There were fewer insertions and more deletions at the VDJ junctions of type 1 diabetes patients. Overrepresentation of cells with high TCR expression could result from cDNA sequencing. There was a moderate but significant shortening of TCRB CDR3s in all four CD4+ subsets of Type 1 diabetes patients.

Trimming left V 5 bases short and J 0 bases short, with 16 bases between. The CDR3 covers 16 residues. CDR1 is SGHTA, CDR2 FQGNSA, per germline. As every portion of the isolated RNA was reverse transcribed, the sequencing read expressed TCRB transcripts. Data came from immunoSEQ multiplex PCR; TCRdb stores just in-frame clones and leaves some out. This repertoire shows some 350,000 clones, 8% to 10% found once; its top ten account for about 0.63%. In regard to this clone: The antigen is undetermined.

This TCR was recovered from a man between 25 and 39 years old with type 1 diabetes. The sequenced sample was central memory CD4+ T cells from blood. This rearrangement joins TRBV7-2 to TRBJ1-2; a possible D gene is TRBD1 (5 bases). The CDR3 sequence: CASSPVGGSANYGYTF. DNA for the CDR3: TGTGCCAGCAGCCCCGTCGGGGGAAGCGCTAACTATGGCTACACCTTC.